This TCR beta chain was identified in a study of T cell responses to AZD1222 COVID-19 vaccine (dated by TCRdb to the early 2020s). Study-wide context: A total of 233 trial participants underwent TCR sequencing, of whom 200 to 220 had received two doses of AZD1222 and approximately 26 had received two doses of the MenACWY control vaccine. Enrollment into the trials was organized by age into subgroups of 18-55, 56-69 and 70-plus years, and those subgroups contained roughly 140, 27 and 60 TCR-sequenced participants, respectively. Beyond this particular receptor, the publication reports: Nearly half of unique spike-specific TCRs reportedly recognized epitopes outside regions mutated in the B.1.351 and B.1.1.7 variants. Conclusions about previously exposed vaccinees were limited because only 5 or 6 AZD1222 recipients were SARS-CoV-2 seropositive at baseline. No day 14 peak-response samples were available, so repertoires were characterized only after the peak T cell response. In the small 56-69-year group, the increase in depth fell short of significance, most likely because of low power. The vaccine-associated CD4 TCRs covered the entire spike protein, and the dominant responses fell in regions 160-218 and 743-854. Most participants were white British and females outnumbered males, and the authors suggested that clonal diversity may have been underestimated. Spike-specific TCR breadth and depth rose significantly after two AZD1222 doses compared with day 0 and with MenACWY recipients.

The CDR3 regions of human TCRbeta chains were analyzed by immunosequencing. On the authors' methods: TCRs in the repertoires were matched against a reference library of SARS-CoV-2-specific TCRs that had been generated with the MIRA antigen-specificity platform. Breadth was defined as the fraction of unique TCRs that were SARS-CoV-2-associated. Depth was defined as the fraction of total T cells that were SARS-CoV-2-associated. Each spike-specific TCR was assigned to its reactive spike region and to a CD4 or CD8 class using the MIRA data. Log10-transformed breadth and depth values were compared by one-way ANOVA with Sidak's multiple comparisons tests. Sourced from immuneACCESS, this table was stored by TCRdb with only in-frame sequences that have V and J called. A share of the clones is absent; for the studies checked, an unresolved V gene accounts for under half, and the remainder has no known explanation. V, J and clone size are those of that table, while D and trimming were read from the DNA. The sample table shows 150,000 or so clones, and about 81% are seen once. The top ten hold roughly 4.5% of the sample.

The time point label corresponds to: baseline before first vaccination. The label giving this sample's treatment or condition can be read as: meningococcal conjugate vaccine given as trial control. The vaccinee samples were drawn from two UK trials, COV001 and COV002, one of which was a single-blind randomized controlled phase 2/3 trial testing AZD1222 (ChAdOx1 nCoV-19) in healthy adults. For TCRbeta chain sequencing, PBMC samples from trial participants were taken at day 0 and at day 28 after the second dose. Remarks on this clone: The antigen it binds to is not known. The record has no base qualities; no much larger clone is one base away.

CDR3 length: 13 amino acids, cysteine to phenylalanine. The entry retains the CDR3 DNA only, 39 bases that are in frame from base 1. A distance of 8 bases separates the germline ends of V and J, which lose 2 bases and 4 bases respectively. According to the germline V gene, CDR1 reads WSHSY and CDR2 reads SAAADI. Material: peripheral blood, obtained on day 0 of MenACWY control vaccination. The sequence was collected from an adult in good health. Here the chain combines TRBV10-2 and TRBJ1-2; TRBD1 is a weak D gene call, 5 bases matching. The bases read TGCGCCAGCAGTGAGGGGGCGCCCTATGGCTACACCTTC. It codes for CASSEGAPYGYTF.